This T cell receptor beta chain was sequenced for a study of blood T cell repertoires in COVID-19. Across the study: Some COVID-19 samples were acute and others convalescent; all came from the United States, Italy and Spain. PBMCs, B-cell-depleted T cells, or T cells were the source of the cDNA or gDNA that made up the material.

In the original processing: Amplifying reference gene primers gave estimates of nucleated cell counts. Profiled with immunoSEQ multiplex PCR; TCRdb holds only in-frame clones, not every one. That table furnishes V, J and clone size, whereas the DNA furnished D and trimming. The sample holds 150,000 to 200,000 clones, approximately 87% seen once. The CDR3 loop spans 12 amino acids. Between the trimmed V and J ends, which lost 0 bases and 5 bases, there was a span of 5 bases. Germline assignment: CDR1 SGHRS and CDR2 YFSETQ. This chain joins TRBV5-1 and TRBJ2-5; unclear D gene. The specimen sequenced was peripheral blood. This sequence was found in a woman aged 70-85 years with acute or convalescent COVID-19. CDR3 sequence reads: CASSLVEETQYF. CDR3 sequence (DNA): TGCGCCAGCAGCTTGGTAGAGGAGACCCAGTACTTC. Using reference TRBV5-1 and TRBJ2-5 for the parts outside the CDR3, the full variable domain is KAGVTQTPRYLIKTRGQQVTLSCSPISGHRSVSWYQQTPGQGLQFLFEYFSETQRNKGNFPGRFSGRQFSNSRSEMNVSTLELGDSALYLCASSLVEETQYFGPGTRLLVL.